The clone carrying this TCR beta chain was detected ten times or more. Its antigen remains unidentified. TCRdb re-called the 5' RACE reads through MiXCR, storing one row per CDR3 protein. This repertoire shows 200,000 or so distinct CDR3 sequences, more than 25% found once; its top ten account for around 6.3%. This sample is part of a study of CD8 T cells in ankylosing spondylitis. Study-wide results and limits: A TCR beta motif made of several highly homologous variants seemed typical of ankylosing spondylitis blood.

The TCR originated in a male donor with ankylosing spondylitis or in good health (not recorded which). Material for sequencing was blood, either unsorted or a sorted T cell fraction (not recorded which).

Here the CDR3 reads CASRIGSSYNEQFF. The CDR3 DNA sequence: TGTGCCAGCAGGATCGGTAGCTCCTACAATGAGCAGTTCTTC. The rearrangement joins TRBV6-2 or TRBV6-3 to TRBJ2-1; D uncertain. With 6 bases removed from V and 0 bases from J, the gap between germline ends came to 9 bases. The CDR3 is made up of 14 amino acids. The germline V gene has CDR1 MNHEY and CDR2 SVGEGT.